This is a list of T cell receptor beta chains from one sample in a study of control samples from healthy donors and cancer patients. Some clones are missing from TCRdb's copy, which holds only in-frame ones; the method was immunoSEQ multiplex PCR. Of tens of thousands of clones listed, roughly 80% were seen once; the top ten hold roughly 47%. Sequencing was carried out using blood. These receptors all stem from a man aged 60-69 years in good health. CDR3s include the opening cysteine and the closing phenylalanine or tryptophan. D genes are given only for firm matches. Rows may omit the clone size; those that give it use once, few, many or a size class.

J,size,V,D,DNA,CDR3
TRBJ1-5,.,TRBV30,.,TGTGCCTGGAGTGTCAACGGTGTGAATCAGCCCCAGCATTTT,CAWSVNGVNQPQHF
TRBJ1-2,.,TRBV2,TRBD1,TGTGCCAGCAGATCTACAGGGGACTATGGCTACACCTTC,CASRSTGDYGYTF
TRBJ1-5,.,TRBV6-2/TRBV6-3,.,TGTGCCAGCAGTTACAGGGCCGGAGATAGCAATCAGCCCCAGCATTTT,CASSYRAGDSNQPQHF
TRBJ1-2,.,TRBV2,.,TGTGCCAGCAGTGAAGCGCGAGGTGACTATGGCTACACCTTC,CASSEARGDYGYTF
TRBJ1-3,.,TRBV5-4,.,TGTGCCAGCAGCTTGGGGCCCGGCTCTGGAAACACCATATATTTT,CASSLGPGSGNTIYF
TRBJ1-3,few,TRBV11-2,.,TGTGCCAGCAGCTCGTTCAGGGCCAGAACGGGAAACACCATATATTTT,CASSSFRARTGNTIYF
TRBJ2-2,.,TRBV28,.,TGTGCCAGCAGGATCGACAGGCGGGCCGGGGAGCTGTTTTTT,CASRIDRRAGELFF
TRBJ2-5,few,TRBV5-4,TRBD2,TGTGCCAGCAGTCAACGGACTAGCGGGGGGGCGAGCCAGACCCAGTACTTC,CASSQRTSGGASQTQYF
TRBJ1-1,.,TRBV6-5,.,TGTGCCAGCAGCCATATGGGCGGGGGCCCTGAAGCTTTCTTT,CASSHMGGGPEAFF
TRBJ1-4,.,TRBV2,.,TGTGCCAGCAGCATCACCTTAGACAGCCTCGCAACTAATGAAAAACTGTTTTTT,CASSITLDSLATNEKLFF
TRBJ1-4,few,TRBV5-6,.,TGTGCCAGCAGTCTCCTTGCAACTAATGAAAAACTGTTTTTT,CASSLLATNEKLFF
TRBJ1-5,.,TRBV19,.,TGTGCCAGTAGTATAGGACAGGACCACGGGCCCCAGCATTTT,CASSIGQDHGPQHF
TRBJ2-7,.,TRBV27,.,TGTGCCAGCAGTTTTAAGGGGGGCGGGACCCCCTACGAGCAGTACTTC,CASSFKGGGTPYEQYF